The next 2 T cell receptor beta chains were all read from a single sample in a study of CD8+CD57+ T cells in acquired aplastic anemia. Profiling of TCR beta VDJ combinations and CDR3 sequences used genomic DNA as template. TCRdb reprocessed the reads via MiXCR and lists one record per CDR3 protein. The sample yields a few hundred thousand distinct CDR3 sequences, 55% to 65% seen once. The sequencing input was sorted CD4+, CD8+, or CD8+CD57+ T cells (not recorded which) from PBMCs. These receptors all stem from a human donor with severe aplastic anemia or a healthy control (not recorded which).

In its sample, this clonotype was seen a few times. The rearrangement joins TRBV5-1 to TRBJ1-2, with 7 nucleotides matching TRBD1. V lost 1 base and J lost 4; bases outside the gene matches: 7. The CDR3 has 15 residues. The germline gives CDR1 SGHRS, CDR2 YFSETQ. CDR3 region: CASSLTGEVGYGYTF. The CDR3 coding sequence is TGCGCCAGCAGCTTGACAGGGGAAGTTGGCTATGGCTACACCTTC.

This clonotype was recorded many times. The gene calls are TRBV25-1 and TRBJ2-3; a weak D match, TRBD2 (7 bases). The CDR3 length is 15 residues. V was pared by 2 bases and J by 3 bases, with 12 bases between. CDR1 is MGHDK, CDR2 SYGVNS, per germline. CDR3 DNA: TGTGCCAGCAGTGAAGGGGGGGCCAGGACAGATACGCAGTATTTT. Its protein product is CASSEGGARTDTQYF.